This T cell receptor (beta chain) was documented in a study of shared clonotypes between healthy human individuals. Overall study context: The donor pool was made up of a couple of women and a few men aged 18 to 49. Study-level points and caveats: Clonotypes not shared had lower generation probabilities than those common to all four donors. For sorted subsets, rarefaction showed incomplete sequencing despite large depth.

Some clones are missing from TCRdb's copy, which holds only in-frame ones; the method was immunoSEQ multiplex PCR. The sample consists of roughly 1 million clones, more than 60% of them appearing once. CD45RA+ naive and CD45RA-negative memory subsets were separated from CD4+ cells. This CDR3 has 11 amino acids. Trimming removed 7 bases from V and 4 bases from J, with 10 bases in between. In germline, CDR1 is SQVTM, CDR2 ANQGSEA. With respect to this clone: Antigen: not known.

This chain connects TRBV29-1 to TRBJ1-2, with D uncertain. Sequencing was done on a sample of memory CD4+ T cells sorted from blood. Stated subset: CD45RA-negative fraction. This clonotype was obtained from a man aged 18 to 30 in good health. The CDR3 sequence: CSAYSAYGYTF. The DNA of the CDR3 is TGCAGCGCCTACAGTGCCTATGGCTACACCTTC.